The 13 T cell receptor beta chains in this list originate from one sample, sequenced in a study of CD8 T cells in Susac syndrome. Random hexamers were used to reverse transcribe 0.5 to 1 ug of RNA. A single record per CDR3 protein comes from TCRdb applying MiXCR to the immunoSEQ multiplex PCR reads. The table has roughly 150,000 distinct CDR3 sequences, 94% seen once. Sequenced input: CD8+ T cells from PBMCs. Source of these receptors: a human donor with multiple sclerosis.

The chain links TRBV23-1 to TRBJ2-5; 11 bases fit TRBD1. TRBV23-1 is an open reading frame whose function is uncertain. V dropped 2 bases and J dropped 7; count of bases not matched to a gene: 12. This CDR3 comprises 17 residues. The CDR3 DNA reads as TGCGCCAGCAGTCAACGTAGAGGACAGGGGGCGTACGGGACCCAGTACTTC. Protein product: CASSQRRGQGAYGTQYF.

This rearrangement joins TRBV20-1 to TRBJ2-7; D is undetermined. The CDR3 has 11 amino acids. The V gene's germline CDR1 is DFQATT and CDR2 SNEGSKA (reference sequence). Trimming took 1 base from V and 7 from J, leaving 8 bases between them. CDR3 nucleotide sequence: TGCAGTGCTAGAGTAGGGCGGGAGCAGTACTTC. Protein product: CSARVGREQYF.

This clonotype was observed a few times. V and J are TRBV20-1 and TRBJ1-1, with D uncertain. Trimming left V 5 bases short and J 2 bases short, with 9 bases between. This CDR3 comprises 12 residues. The germline V gene has CDR1 DFQATT and CDR2 SNEGSKA (reference sequence). CDR3 nucleotide sequence: TGCAGTGCTGATACTAGCAACACTGAAGCTTTCTTT. Amino acids: CSADTSNTEAFF.

The chain links TRBV5-4 to TRBJ1-1; D call uncertain. V was trimmed by 6 bases and J by 1 base, leaving 4 bases between them. The CDR3 consists of 11 residues. Germline loops: CDR1 SGHNT, CDR2 YYREEE (reference sequence). The CDR3 sequence: CASTGNTEAFF. The CDR3 nucleotides are TGTGCCAGCACAGGGAACACTGAAGCTTTCTTT.

The chain has TRBV27 and TRBJ2-5; 7 nucleotides match TRBD2. V was clipped by 8 bases and J by 2 bases; unmatched bases: 8. Germline loops: CDR1 MNHEY, CDR2 SMNVEV (reference sequence). The CDR3 consists of 14 residues. Written as DNA, the CDR3 is TGTGCCAGCCGGCCTCCGGGACTACAAGAGACCCAGTACTTC. Its translation: CASRPPGLQETQYF.

The J gene is TRBJ2-3, the V gene TRBV24-1; possible D gene TRBD1, 5 bases. Trimming pared 2 bases from V and 4 bases from J, leaving 12 bases between. Germline loops: CDR1 KGHDR, CDR2 SFDVKD. The CDR3 runs to 15 residues. The CDR3 coding sequence is TGTGCCACCAGTGATTCCAGGGCCGCGTCAGATACGCAGTATTTT. Amino acids: CATSDSRAASDTQYF.

V is TRBV20-1 and J is TRBJ2-7; perhaps TRBD1 as D (7 bases). Trimming removed 3 bases at V and 2 bases at J, with 14 bases between. This CDR3 is 14 amino acids long. Germline CDR1 DFQATT, CDR2 SNEGSKA (reference sequence). In DNA, the CDR3 is TGCAGTGCTAGTCAGGGGGGCGATCCCTACGAGCAGTACTTC. Translated: CSASQGGDPYEQYF.

This clonotype was observed once. The chain joins TRBV9 to TRBJ1-1, with 7 bases lining up with TRBD1. Germline loops: CDR1 SGDLS, CDR2 YYNGEE. The CDR3 is 15 amino acids. Trimming removed 3 bases from V and 0 bases from J; junction bases left unmatched: 5. CDR3 region: CASSAQGQLNTEAFF. CDR3 sequence (DNA): TGTGCCAGCAGCGCGCAGGGACAGCTGAACACTGAAGCTTTCTTT.

The rearrangement uses TRBV29-1 and TRBJ1-2; D unclear. Trimming took 1 base from V and 3 from J, leaving 15 bases between them. Germline V CDR1 and CDR2: SQVTM, ANQGSEA. The CDR3 extends over 15 amino acids. CDR3 in DNA: TGCAGCGTTGAAGCGGGGAAGGGATCCTACTATGGCTACACCTTC. It specifies CSVEAGKGSYYGYTF.

CDR3 in DNA: TGCAGTGCTAGATTAGGACCGCGCCCTGGCTACGAGCAGTACTTC. It translates to CSARLGPRPGYEQYF. The chain is built from TRBV20-1 and TRBJ2-7, with D uncertain. The CDR3 is 15 residues long. The V end lost 2 bases, the J end lost 3 bases, and 17 bases lay between the germline ends. Germline loops: CDR1 DFQATT, CDR2 SNEGSKA (reference sequence).

This clonotype has just one count. The CDR3 coding sequence is TGTGCCAGCAGCTTAGTGGCGAGCCCTTACAATGAGCAGTTCTTC. Its protein product is CASSLVASPYNEQFF. The chain is built from TRBV11-2 and TRBJ2-1; no reliable D call. Looked up from germline, CDR1 is SGHAT and CDR2 is FQNNGV. V was trimmed by 1 base and J by 4 bases, leaving 11 bases between them. This CDR3 comprises 15 residues.

This rearrangement joins TRBV12-3 or TRBV12-4 to TRBJ1-2; 7 positions match TRBD1. The length of the CDR3 is 13 residues. V lost 6 bases, J lost 8 bases, and 9 bases stayed unmatched. The chain's CDR3 is CASSPTGRGGYTF. CDR3 in DNA: TGTGCCAGCAGCCCGACAGGGCGTGGAGGCTACACCTTC.

This chain connects TRBV2 to TRBJ1-1, with D perhaps TRBD1 (5 bases). The CDR3 has 16 residues. Looked up from germline, CDR1 is SNHLY and CDR2 is FYNNEI. V lost 2 bases and J lost 1, with 14 bases in between. CDR3 in DNA: TGTGCCAGCAGTGAATTTCCTCAGGGCCCGAACACTGAAGCTTTCTTT. Translated, it gives CASSEFPQGPNTEAFF.